In this sample, the clone carrying this T cell receptor (beta chain) turned up a few times. The antigen is not known. V was shortened by 0 bases and J by 3 bases, with 8 bases between the two germline ends. There are 14 residues in the CDR3. Germline V CDR1 and CDR2: LGHNA, YSLEER. This specimen comes from a study of long-term antiretroviral therapy in people with HIV. Study-wide points: Participants lacked recorded data on ART adherence, viral resistance or therapy changes. Dating from about 2004 to 2017, the blood was possibly obtained under older ART regimens.

The immunoSEQ assay was v3.0, run at survey level. Libraries were prepared by immunoSEQ multiplex PCR; TCRdb keeps only in-frame clonotypes and omits some of them. The sample includes 34,000 or so clones, approximately 85% of them seen just once. Every donor had one or more pre-ART and two or more post-ART PBMC samples. Specimens held roughly 1-11 million cryopreserved PBMC prior to DNA extraction. This material consisted of unsorted PBMCs, taken roughly 3.3 years after starting antiretroviral therapy. The receptor was derived from a man aged 18 to 35 with HIV. This chain uses TRBV4-3 with TRBJ1-2; unclear D gene. For the CDR3, the DNA is TGCGCCAGCAGCCAAGAATCCAGCTACTATGGCTACACCTTC. Its protein is CASSQESSYYGYTF.